A single sample is the source of the 21 T cell receptor beta chains below, sequenced in a study of monozygotic twins with inflammatory bowel disease. Reanalyzing the 5' RACE reads, TCRdb keeps one entry per CDR3 protein, without DNA. Its table records about 300,000 distinct CDR3 sequences. Material for sequencing was blood. The origin of the receptors is a human donor with ulcerative colitis or Crohn's disease, or a healthy co-twin of an affected twin (not recorded which).

The V gene is TRBV11-1, the J gene TRBJ1-5; the D call of TRBD1 rests on TCRdb alone, since no DNA is present to check it. The CDR3 covers 15 residues. The germline gives CDR1 SGHAT, CDR2 FQDESV (reference sequence). The CDR3 sequence is CASSSGQGSNQPQHF.

The genes are TRBV12-3 or TRBV12-4 and TRBJ1-2. The CDR3 sequence is 15 residues long. CDR3 in amino acids: CASSFGAWANYGYTF.

V usage is TRBV12-3 or TRBV12-4 and J usage is TRBJ2-3; TCRdb returns TRBD2, unconfirmable since there is no DNA. The CDR3 spans 15 residues. The CDR3 sequence: CASSLRAGVGDTQYF.

The chain combines TRBV2 with TRBJ2-3. The CDR3 is made up of 13 amino acids. CDR1 is SNHLY and CDR2 is FYNNEI in the germline V gene. CDR3 loop: CASRAYSTDTQYF. The full variable domain, rest sourced from reference TRBV2 and TRBJ2-3, is EPEVTQTPSHQVTQMGQEVILRCVPISNHLYFYWYRQILGQKVEFLVSFYNNEISEKSEIFDDQFSVERPDGSNFTLKIRSTKLEDSAMYFCASRAYSTDTQYFGPGTRLTVL.

The chain couples TRBV30 to TRBJ2-7. The CDR3 is made up of 11 amino acids. Germline-derived CDR1 and CDR2 are GTSNPN and SVGIG (reference sequence). CDR3 protein: CASGGSYEQYF.

V usage is TRBV6-1 and J usage is TRBJ2-6; TCRdb proposes TRBD1, but this gene call is untestable without DNA. The V gene's germline CDR1 is MNHNS and CDR2 SASEGT. The CDR3 sequence is 16 residues long. The CDR3 loop is CASRRGPSSGANVLTF.

J is TRBJ2-1 and V is TRBV25-1; absent DNA, TCRdb's TRBD1 call cannot be checked. Germline V CDR1 and CDR2: MGHDK, SYGVNS. The CDR3 is 16 residues long. This CDR3 is CASRGGQGGRSNEQFF.

The V gene is TRBV4-3, the J gene TRBJ2-7; TCRdb picks TRBD2, but there is no DNA to check that call. The CDR3 consists of 17 residues. The germline V gene encodes CDR1 LGHNA and CDR2 YSLEER. The CDR3 loop reads CASSQDGGLPGSYEQYF.

The J gene is TRBJ1-2, the V gene TRBV7-9; TCRdb proposes TRBD1, but this gene call is untestable without DNA. The CDR3 is made up of 16 amino acids. Germline-derived CDR1 and CDR2 are SEHNR and FQNEAQ (reference sequence). The CDR3 sequence: CASSLAGLETAYGYTF.

V and J are TRBV7-3 and TRBJ2-5. The CDR3 has 13 residues. Germline CDR1 reads SGHTA; CDR2 reads FQGTGA. CDR3 sequence reads: CASSADYQETQYF.

The chain uses TRBV7-2 and TRBJ2-3. The germline V gene has CDR1 SGHTA and CDR2 FQGNSA. The CDR3 contains 16 residues. The CDR3 here is CASSLQASEGTDTQYF.

The chain carries TRBV9 and TRBJ2-3. Germline V gives CDR1 SGDLS, CDR2 YYNGEE. The CDR3 spans 14 residues. CDR3 in amino acids: CASSVAGRTDTQYF.

This chain connects TRBV15 to TRBJ2-5. The CDR3 consists of 12 residues. CDR1 LNHNV and CDR2 YYDKDF come from the germline V gene (reference sequence). The chain's CDR3 is CATSIQQETQYF.

The J gene is TRBJ1-1, the V gene TRBV18. CDR1 and CDR2 from the germline V gene are KGHSH and LQKENI. The CDR3 sequence is 14 residues long. The CDR3 loop reads CASSPKLLNTEAFF.

The rearrangement joins TRBV27 to TRBJ2-1; lacking DNA, the TRBD2 call made by TCRdb goes unchecked. Germline CDR1 reads MNHEY; CDR2 reads SMNVEV (reference sequence). This CDR3 contains 16 residues. The CDR3 loop is CASSLWLAGGLGEQFF.

The rearrangement uses TRBV12-3 or TRBV12-4 and TRBJ2-3; there is no DNA to check the TCRdb D call of TRBD1. This CDR3 has 13 residues. CDR3 amino acids: CASRTGNGLLEYF.

The chain employs TRBV5-1 and TRBJ2-2; TCRdb's D call of TRBD1 is untestable without DNA. The CDR3 consists of 15 residues. The germline CDR1 and CDR2 sequences are SGHRS and YFSETQ. The CDR3 is CASSDGHPQAGELFF. Full variable domain (rest looked up from reference TRBV5-1 and TRBJ2-2): KAGVTQTPRYLIKTRGQQVTLSCSPISGHRSVSWYQQTPGQGLQFLFEYFSETQRNKGNFPGRFSGRQFSNSRSEMNVSTLELGDSALYLCASSDGHPQAGELFFGEGSRLTVL.

The V gene is TRBV4-3, the J gene TRBJ2-7; there is no DNA to check the TCRdb D call of TRBD1. The length of the CDR3 is 13 residues. CDR1 is LGHNA and CDR2 is YSLEER in the germline V gene. The CDR3 loop is CASRPQGSYEQYF.

This chain links TRBV5-1 with TRBJ1-6; TCRdb gives TRBD1 as the D gene, but with no DNA this cannot be confirmed. The V gene's germline CDR1 is SGHRS and CDR2 YFSETQ. The CDR3 extends over 17 amino acids. CDR3: CASSPYRLRGDNSPLHF.

This CDR3 reads CASSQDALRTETQYF. The chain joins TRBV4-2 to TRBJ2-5. Germline assignment: CDR1 LGHNA and CDR2 YNFKEQ. The CDR3 covers 15 residues.

V usage is TRBV19 and J usage is TRBJ2-1; with no DNA, the TCRdb D assignment of TRBD1 cannot be verified. The germline CDR1 and CDR2 sequences are LNHDA and SQIVND (reference sequence). This CDR3 has 16 amino acids. This CDR3 is CASQDYRDSFYNEQFF.